A selection of T cell receptor beta chains follows, all from one sample in a study of CD4 T cells in relation to SARS-CoV-2 and coronaviruses. Some clones are missing from TCRdb's copy, which holds only in-frame ones; the method was immunoSEQ multiplex PCR. Of about 38,000 clones in the sample, roughly 80% were seen once. Their recognized antigens are unknown. Source material: memory CD4+ T cells from PBMCs, cultured in vitro. Receptors originate from an adult with COVID-19. Both conserved end residues are part of each CDR3. A D gene is named only where the DNA matches it firmly. Only some rows state a clone size, as once, few, many or a class for expanded clones.

>TRBV6-5|TRBD1|few|TRBJ1-5|14
TGTGCCAGCAGTTCAGGGGGGGGACATCAGCCCCAGCATTTT
CASSSGGGHQPQHF
>TRBV30|TRBD2|-|TRBJ2-7|18
TGTGCCTGGAAGGGGGGTCGTAGCGGGAGCCCGAACTCCTACGAGCAGTACTTC
CAWKGGRSGSPNSYEQYF
>TRBV4-1|-|once|TRBJ2-2|15
TGCGCCAGCAGCCAAGAGCCCCTCGTTCCCGGGGAGCTGTTTTTT
CASSQEPLVPGELFF
>TRBV6-2/TRBV6-3|-|-|TRBJ2-3|14
TGTGCCAGCAACCCACCGGGACTCCCGGATACGCAGTATTTT
CASNPPGLPDTQYF
>TRBV3-1/TRBV3-2|TRBD2|-|TRBJ2-1|16
TGTGCCAGCAGCCAAGGGCGGGAGGGCCGTAAAAATGAGCAGTTCTTC
CASSQGREGRKNEQFF
>TRBV28|TRBD2|once|TRBJ2-7|14
TGTGCCAGCAGTCCTAGCGGGATGTTCTACGAGCAGTACTTC
CASSPSGMFYEQYF
>TRBV10-2|-|-|TRBJ1-1|13
TGCGCCAGCACTGGATGGCCGAACACTGAAGCTTTCTTT
CASTGWPNTEAFF
>TRBV7-2|-|-|TRBJ2-5|14
TGTGCCAGCAGCTCGAACTATATCCAAGAGACCCAGTACTTC
CASSSNYIQETQYF
>TRBV5-1|TRBD2|-|TRBJ2-1|15
TGCGCCAGCAGCTGGGGCGGGAGTTCCTACAATGAGCAGTTCTTC
CASSWGGSSYNEQFF
>TRBV7-8|-|-|TRBJ2-6|12
TGTGCCAGCAGTAATGGGGCCAACGTCCTGACTTTC
CASSNGANVLTF
>TRBV7-8|-|few|TRBJ1-2|13
TGTGCCAGCAGCAACCGGGACACGAGTGGCTACACCTTC
CASSNRDTSGYTF
>TRBV30|TRBD2|-|TRBJ2-6|17
TGTGCCTGGGGGAGGGGACGGAGATATTCTGGGGCCAACGTCCTGACTTTC
CAWGRGRRYSGANVLTF
>TRBV5-1|TRBD1|-|TRBJ1-5|14
TGCGCCAGCAGCTTAGAAGGGGGCGGGCAGCCCCAGCATTTT
CASSLEGGGQPQHF
>TRBV2|TRBD1|-|TRBJ1-5|15
TGTGCCAGCAGTCAAATACAGGGGGCTGATCAGCCCCAGCATTTT
CASSQIQGADQPQHF
>TRBV2|TRBD1|-|TRBJ2-7|15
TGTGCCAGCAGAGATAGGACAGGGGTCTCCTACGAGCAGTACTTC
CASRDRTGVSYEQYF
>TRBV5-1|TRBD1|-|TRBJ1-1|14
TGCGCCAGCAGCCCCGGGACAGAGAACACTGAAGCTTTCTTT
CASSPGTENTEAFF
>TRBV30|TRBD2|-|TRBJ2-3|17
TGTGCCTGGAGTGGATGGGGACTAGCGGGAGAGGGAGATACGCAGTATTTT
CAWSGWGLAGEGDTQYF
>TRBV14|-|-|TRBJ2-5|13
TGTGCCAGCAGCCGGGGATTACAAGAGACCCAGTACTTC
CASSRGLQETQYF
>TRBV20-1|-|-|TRBJ2-5|11
TGCAGTGCAAACCTACAAGAGACCCAGTACTTC
CSANLQETQYF
>TRBV19|TRBD1|-|TRBJ1-1|13
TGTGCCAGTGGGACAGCCATGAACACTGAAGCTTTCTTT
CASGTAMNTEAFF
>TRBV10-1|-|-|TRBJ2-1|17
TGCGCCAGCAGTGAGTCGACGGGCCCGAGCTCCTACAATGAGCAGTTCTTC
CASSESTGPSSYNEQFF
>TRBV3-1/TRBV3-2|TRBD2|once|TRBJ2-5|14
TGTGCCAGCAGCCAGCTAGCGGGGGGAGAGACCCAGTACTTC
CASSQLAGGETQYF
>TRBV10-2|-|few|TRBJ1-4|13
TGCGCCACCCGCGACAGGACTAATGAAAAACTGTTTTTT
CATRDRTNEKLFF
>TRBV28|-|few|TRBJ1-5|16
TGTGCCAGCAGTTCGCTAGATAAGTATAGCAATCAGCCCCAGCATTTT
CASSSLDKYSNQPQHF
>TRBV4-3|TRBD1|-|TRBJ1-1|15
TGCGCCAGCAGCCATTACAGGGGGCTTAACACTGAAGCTTTCTTT
CASSHYRGLNTEAFF
>TRBV5-4|-|-|TRBJ2-3|15
TGTGCCAGCAGCTTGGGCTTGGATGGAGCAGATACGCAGTATTTT
CASSLGLDGADTQYF
>TRBV6-5|-|-|TRBJ1-6|13
TGTGCCAGCAGTTACGAGGGTCGGTCACCCCTCCACTTT
CASSYEGRSPLHF
>TRBV7-8|-|few|TRBJ2-1|13
TGTGCCAGCAGCTTAGGGGACTACAATGAGCAGTTCTTC
CASSLGDYNEQFF
>TRBV29-1|-|-|TRBJ2-5|13
TGCAGCGTTGTGGAGGGCAGCCAAGAGACCCAGTACTTC
CSVVEGSQETQYF
>TRBV11-2|-|-|TRBJ2-7|16
TGTGCCAGCAGATCTGGATCGGGAGATCCCCCCTACGAGCAGTACTTC
CASRSGSGDPPYEQYF
>TRBV7-9|TRBD2|-|TRBJ2-3|17
TGTGCCAGCAGACCAAACATAGCGGGAGAATTGGCAGATACGCAGTATTTT
CASRPNIAGELADTQYF
>TRBV28|TRBD2|-|TRBJ2-2|14
TGTGCCACCAGAGTACGGGAGGTCCCCGGGGAGCTGTTTTTT
CATRVREVPGELFF
>TRBV7-8|-|-|TRBJ2-1|13
TGTGCCAGCAGTTCAGAGAACTACAATGAGCAGTTCTTC
CASSSENYNEQFF
>TRBV13|-|-|TRBJ2-5|14
TGTGCCAGCAGTCTGACAGATATAGAAGAGACCCAGTACTTC
CASSLTDIEETQYF
>TRBV6-1|-|-|TRBJ1-4|15
TGTGCCAGCAGTGAAGGGGGCGGGGCCCCGGAAAAACTGTTTTTT
CASSEGGGAPEKLFF
>TRBV5-4|-|-|TRBJ2-2|14
TGTGCCAGCAGCAAGGACCGCAACACCGGGGAGCTGTTTTTT
CASSKDRNTGELFF
>TRBV5-4|-|-|TRBJ2-2|13
TGTGCCAGCAGCTTGGAAGCGCCCGGGGAGCTGTTTTTT
CASSLEAPGELFF
>TRBV3-1/TRBV3-2|-|few|TRBJ2-7|11
TGTGCCAGCAGCCAAGTGGGCGAGCAGTACTTC
CASSQVGEQYF
>TRBV5-4|TRBD2|-|TRBJ2-3|13
TGTGCCATCGGGACTAGCGACACAGATACGCAGTATTTT
CAIGTSDTDTQYF
>TRBV10-2|-|-|TRBJ2-7|13
TGCGCCAGCAGTGAGTCGGGCCCAGACGAGCAGTACTTC
CASSESGPDEQYF
>TRBV9|-|-|TRBJ2-1|14
TGTGCCAGCAGCGTAGTAGTAGCCTCCAATGAGCAGTTCTTC
CASSVVVASNEQFF
>TRBV2|-|-|TRBJ2-7|13
TGTGCCAGCAGTGGAGAACACGGTTACGAGCAGTACTTC
CASSGEHGYEQYF
>TRBV6-6|-|-|TRBJ2-3|14
TGTGCCACCCTAAGGTCCTCCGGCACAGATACGCAGTATTTT
CATLRSSGTDTQYF
>TRBV9|-|-|TRBJ1-1|13
TGTGCCAGCAGCGCAGCAGGGGTTACTGAAGCTTTCTTT
CASSAAGVTEAFF
>TRBV5-1|TRBD1|-|TRBJ2-7|14
TGCGCCAGCACGGCTAACGGGACAGTCTACGAGCAGTACTTC
CASTANGTVYEQYF
>TRBV29-1|-|-|TRBJ2-1|13
TGCAGCGCGCGGGACAGCTCCTACAATGAGCAGTTCTTC
CSARDSSYNEQFF
>TRBV12-3/TRBV12-4|-|few|TRBJ2-1|11
TGTGCCAGCAGTTTAGAACATGAGCAGTTCTTC
CASSLEHEQFF
>TRBV11-2|TRBD1|-|TRBJ1-2|13
TGTGCCAGCAGCGGGGACAGGGTCTCCGGCTACACCTTC
CASSGDRVSGYTF